This T cell receptor (beta chain) was obtained from a study of T cells after yellow fever vaccination. The CDR3 has 15 amino acids. CDR1 is LNHDA, CDR2 SQIVND, per germline (reference sequence). J lost 4 bases, V lost 7 bases, and 9 bases had no gene match. TCRdb reprocessed the 5' RACE reads with MiXCR, giving one entry per CDR3 protein. This table holds roughly 32,000 distinct CDR3 sequences, 3.5% to 5% found once. This clonotype was counted many times. This material consisted of CD8+ T cells sorted from PBMCs, taken 5 days after the yellow fever booster vaccination. The clonotype originates from a man aged 30 to 39 who received the YFV17D yellow fever vaccine. This chain uses TRBV19 with TRBJ2-1, with 8 bases matching TRBD1. For the CDR3, the DNA is TGTGCCAGTAATGACTTGGGACAGGATTACAATGAGCAGTTCTTC. This gives the protein CASNDLGQDYNEQFF.